The 32 T cell receptor beta chains below come from one sample, sequenced in a study of T cells expressing NK-cell markers. For each CDR3 protein, TCRdb gives one entry from its re-call of the 5' RACE reads, without DNA. This sample's table has 440,000 or so distinct CDR3 sequences. The sequencing input was blood T cells: a sorted CD56 or NKG2C T cell subset, CD4+ or CD8+ T cells, or bulk PBMC T cells (not recorded which). These receptors all come from a woman between 18 and 69 years old in good health.

The V gene is TRBV29-1, the J gene TRBJ1-2; without DNA, the TCRdb call of TRBD1 cannot be checked. The CDR3 runs 14 residues. Germline CDR1 and CDR2: SQVTM and ANQGSEA. The CDR3 sequence: CSVGGGDSFHGYTF.

The chain employs TRBV24-1 and TRBJ2-1; TCRdb lists TRBD1, though no DNA is available to test this call. There are 16 residues in the CDR3. Germline CDR1 reads KGHDR; CDR2 reads SFDVKD. The CDR3 protein is CATSDFPGTAYNEQFF.

The chain's CDR3 is CSVEVLGARGYTF. The chain couples TRBV29-1 to TRBJ1-2; the TCRdb D gene call, TRBD1, has no DNA to confirm it. Germline V gene data show CDR1 as SQVTM and CDR2 as ANQGSEA. The CDR3 length is 13 residues.

The genes are TRBV9 and TRBJ2-2; the TCRdb call, TRBD2, lacks DNA for checking. Germline CDR1 is SGDLS and CDR2 is YYNGEE. There are 18 residues in the CDR3. The CDR3 spells CASSVVAHLAGWTGELFF.

The V call is TRBV7-9, the J call TRBJ2-1; the TRBD2 assignment by TCRdb is unverifiable without DNA. The CDR3 spans 15 residues. Germline V gene lookup returns CDR1 SEHNR and CDR2 FQNEAQ (reference sequence). This chain's CDR3 is CASSDGLAAYNEQFF.

The rearrangement joins TRBV20-1 to TRBJ2-3; there is no DNA to check the TCRdb D call of TRBD1. The germline V gene has CDR1 DFQATT and CDR2 SNEGSKA (reference sequence). The CDR3 length is 13 residues. CDR3 loop: CSATGDKADTQYF.

The V gene is TRBV20-1, the J gene TRBJ2-1. Germline lookup yields CDR1 DFQATT and CDR2 SNEGSKA (reference sequence). This CDR3 contains 13 residues. CDR3 protein: CSASGSAYNEQFF.

The chain combines TRBV4-3 with TRBJ2-7. This CDR3 is built from 15 residues. Germline V gene data show CDR1 as LGHNA and CDR2 as YSLEER. Here the CDR3 reads CASSQDFASPYEQYF.

Here the CDR3 reads CASLPSGENEQFF. This chain uses TRBV6-6 with TRBJ2-1; TCRdb designates TRBD2, a call that cannot be tested without DNA. This CDR3 is built from 13 residues. Germline assignment: CDR1 MNHNY and CDR2 SVGAGI (reference sequence).

This sequence joins TRBV7-6 and TRBJ1-3; the TRBD1 assignment by TCRdb is unverifiable without DNA. The CDR3 is 13 amino acids. In germline, CDR1 is SGHVS, CDR2 FNYEAQ. CDR3 residues: CASSLDSRNTIYF.

The chain links TRBV12-3 or TRBV12-4 to TRBJ1-2. The CDR3 length is 14 residues. The CDR3 here is CASTLEGTPYGYTF.

The rearrangement uses TRBV6-2 or TRBV6-3 and TRBJ2-5; lacking DNA, the TRBD1 call made by TCRdb goes unchecked. The CDR3 is made up of 13 amino acids. Germline V gene data show CDR1 as MNHEY and CDR2 as SVGEGT. Here the CDR3 reads CASNRGPGETQYF.

The chain links TRBV28 to TRBJ1-5. This CDR3 contains 15 residues. From germline, CDR1 is MDHEN and CDR2 SYDVKM. The CDR3 sequence: CASSLVVGGNQPQHF.

The chain joins TRBV28 to TRBJ2-7; the D gene TCRdb calls, TRBD1, cannot be checked with no DNA. Germline assignment: CDR1 MDHEN and CDR2 SYDVKM. The CDR3 loop spans 14 amino acids. The CDR3 is CASRARTGAYEQYF.

The rearrangement joins TRBV10-3 to TRBJ2-7; the TCRdb call, TRBD2, lacks DNA for checking. This CDR3 region has 15 residues. Germline lookup yields CDR1 ENHRY and CDR2 SYGVKD. CDR3 in amino acids: CAISESTLAGYEQYF.

The CDR3 loop reads CASSRQEVSNTIYF. The chain carries TRBV7-2 and TRBJ1-3. The CDR3 has 14 residues. Per germline, CDR1 SGHTA and CDR2 FQGNSA.

V gene TRBV4-3 combines with J gene TRBJ2-3. The CDR3 is made up of 17 amino acids. The germline V gene encodes CDR1 LGHNA and CDR2 YSLEER. CDR3 loop: CASSQDWWPTSTDTQYF.

The chain has TRBV5-8 and TRBJ2-7. This CDR3 contains 15 residues. Germline V lookup: CDR1 SGHTS, CDR2 YDEGEE. The chain's CDR3 is CASRETRISSYEQYF.

V is TRBV20-1 and J is TRBJ2-1. CDR1 is DFQATT and CDR2 is SNEGSKA in the germline V gene (reference sequence). This CDR3 comprises 14 residues. The CDR3 loop is CSARGLEAYNEQFF.

J is TRBJ1-1 and V is TRBV12-3 or TRBV12-4. This CDR3 has 13 residues. The CDR3 is CASTTSRNTEAFF.

The CDR3 is CAVKQGAEETQYF. The chain uses TRBV6-1 and TRBJ2-5; TCRdb's assignment of TRBD1 cannot be checked, as there is no DNA. Germline V gene lookup returns CDR1 MNHNS and CDR2 SASEGT. This CDR3 spans 13 amino acids.

V is TRBV12-3 or TRBV12-4 and J is TRBJ2-5. The CDR3 consists of 16 residues. CDR3 sequence reads: CASSFRSLGLAETQYF.

The chain couples TRBV5-1 to TRBJ2-1. The CDR3 is made up of 16 amino acids. The germline V gene has CDR1 SGHRS and CDR2 YFSETQ. CDR3 sequence reads: CASSLVAAVSYNEQFF.

This chain connects TRBV7-8 to TRBJ1-4. Germline V gene lookup returns CDR1 SGHVS and CDR2 FQNEAQ. CDR3 length: 15 amino acids. CDR3: CASSLALTTNEKLFF.

The J gene is TRBJ2-3, the V gene TRBV5-5. Germline-derived CDR1 and CDR2 are SGHKS and YYEKEE (reference sequence). The CDR3 runs 14 residues. This CDR3 reads CASSKDSWTDTQYF.

The chain recombines TRBV7-9 with TRBJ2-1; TCRdb's assignment of TRBD2 cannot be checked, as there is no DNA. Germline CDR1 reads SEHNR; CDR2 reads FQNEAQ (reference sequence). CDR3 length: 15 amino acids. CDR3 loop: CASSSLAGEGNEQFF.

The chain carries TRBV28 and TRBJ2-1. The CDR3 length is 12 residues. Germline V lookup: CDR1 MDHEN, CDR2 SYDVKM. The CDR3 sequence is CASRPSGNEQFF. Full variable domain (missing parts from reference TRBV28 and TRBJ2-1): DVKVTQSSRYLVKRTGEKVFLECVQDMDHENMFWYRQDPGLGLRLIYFSYDVKMKEKGDIPEGYSVSREKKERFSLILESASTNQTSMYLCASRPSGNEQFFGPGTRLTVL.

The chain uses TRBV4-2 and TRBJ2-1; the D call from TCRdb, TRBD2, cannot be confirmed without DNA. CDR1 is LGHNA, CDR2 YNFKEQ, per germline. This CDR3 is 14 amino acids long. CDR3: CASSQALAYNEQFF.

J is TRBJ1-2 and V is TRBV6-5; TCRdb's D gene call, TRBD1, goes unchecked for lack of DNA. The CDR3 loop spans 13 amino acids. Germline V gives CDR1 MNHEY, CDR2 SVGAGI. The CDR3 here is CASSYGAGQGYTF.

The rearrangement uses TRBV24-1 and TRBJ2-3; TCRdb outputs TRBD1, but without DNA this stays unchecked. In germline, CDR1 is KGHDR, CDR2 SFDVKD. The CDR3 has 16 amino acids. The CDR3 protein is CATSDPGTATTHTQYF.

This chain connects TRBV7-3 to TRBJ2-4; with no DNA, the TCRdb D assignment of TRBD1 cannot be verified. CDR1 and CDR2 from the germline V gene are SGHTA and FQGTGA. This CDR3 is built from 15 residues. CDR3 sequence: CASSPGGDRVNIQYF.

The gene calls are TRBV20-1 and TRBJ2-1; TCRdb returns TRBD1, unconfirmable since there is no DNA. Germline V gene data show CDR1 as DFQATT and CDR2 as SNEGSKA (reference sequence). The CDR3 runs to 13 residues. CDR3 sequence reads: CSATNGGAGSRFF.